This TCR beta chain appears in the sequencing data of a study of blood T cell repertoires in COVID-19. Study-level information: COVID-19 samples from acute and convalescent phases originated in the United States, Italy and Spain.

Data came from immunoSEQ multiplex PCR; TCRdb stores just in-frame clones and leaves some out. The sample lists roughly 410,000 clones, over 75% occurring once. V was pared by 1 base and J by 4 bases, with 5 bases of the junction left unmatched. This CDR3 spans 16 amino acids. CDR1 and CDR2 from the germline V gene are MDHEN and SYDVKM. Sequencing was done on a sample of peripheral blood. The TCR sequence derives from a woman between 35 and 50 years old with COVID-19, enrolled during active disease. V and J are TRBV28 and TRBJ2-5; 11 positions match TRBD1. The CDR3 DNA sequence: TGTGCCAGCAGTTTATCAAGGACAGGGGGCTCAGAGACCCAGTACTTC. This sequence encodes CASSLSRTGGSETQYF.